One sample yielded the 27 T cell receptor beta chains listed below, sequenced in a study of cytomegalovirus exposure and HLA in healthy donors. PCR employed 60 Vbeta and 13 Jbeta primers. The method was immunoSEQ multiplex PCR; TCRdb's version includes in-frame clones alone and lacks a portion of them. Of under 150,000 clones in the sample, approximately 85% were seen once. Sequencing was carried out using PBMCs. The receptors here all came from a woman aged 25 to 39 in good health and CMV-seropositive.

This clone was seen only a few times. The J gene is TRBJ2-5, the V gene TRBV27, with 7 bases matching TRBD1. Germline CDR1 is MNHEY and CDR2 is SMNVEV (reference sequence). The CDR3 spans 13 residues. With V trimmed by 5 bases and J by 4 bases, 4 bases remained unmatched. The CDR3 loop reads CASSPYRGETQYF. DNA of the CDR3: TGTGCCAGCAGTCCCTACAGGGGAGAGACCCAGTACTTC.

This sequence joins TRBV30 and TRBJ2-7; 12 bases are a match to TRBD2. Germline-derived CDR1 and CDR2 are GTSNPN and SVGIG (reference sequence). Losses at the gene ends were 7 bases for V and 7 bases for J; bases not matched to a gene: 2. The CDR3 extends over 11 amino acids. The CDR3 coding sequence is TGTGCCTTGGGACTAGCGGGTGAGCAGTACTTC. Amino acids: CALGLAGEQYF.

This chain uses TRBV7-2 with TRBJ1-6; D is perhaps TRBD1 (5 bases). The CDR3 length is 12 residues. The V gene's germline CDR1 is SGHTA and CDR2 FQGNSA. Trimming removed 4 bases from V and 10 bases from J, with 8 bases in between. The DNA of the CDR3 is TGTGCCAGCAGCTCAGGGAACTCACCCCTCCACTTT. It translates to CASSSGNSPLHF.

The V and J genes are TRBV9 and TRBJ2-5, with 15 bases fitting TRBD2. The CDR3 has 20 residues. V lost 0 bases to trimming and J lost 5 bases; unmatched junction nucleotides: 14. Germline CDR1 reads SGDLS; CDR2 reads YYNGEE. Here the CDR3 DNA reads TGTGCCAGCAGCGTAGCCGGGGGGACCAGGGGACTAGCGGGGGGCGAGACCCAGTACTTC. Protein product: CASSVAGGTRGLAGGETQYF.

The V call is TRBV19, the J call TRBJ1-1, with TRBD1 as a possible D gene (5 bases). In germline, CDR1 is LNHDA, CDR2 SQIVND (reference sequence). Trimming took off 5 bases at V and 6 bases at J, with 10 bases between the two ends. CDR3 size: 12 residues. The CDR3 DNA is TGTGCCAGTAGTCCCCAGGGATCTGAAGCTTTCTTT. This codes for CASSPQGSEAFF. The full variable domain, its missing parts supplied by reference TRBV19 and TRBJ1-1, is DGGITQSPKYLFRKEGQNVTLSCEQNLNHDAMYWYRQDPGQGLRLIYYSQIVNDFQKGDIAEGYSVSREKKESFPLTVTSAQKNPTAFYLCASSPQGSEAFFGQGTRLTVV.

The chain couples TRBV4-1 to TRBJ2-3, with TRBD2 matching over 12 bases. CDR3 length: 16 amino acids. The junction had 6 bases not matched to a gene; V was cut back by 6 bases and J by 2 bases. The germline CDR1 and CDR2 sequences are MGHRA and YSYEKL. The CDR3 sequence is CASSSTSGGHTDTQYF. For the CDR3, the DNA is TGCGCCAGCAGTTCGACTAGCGGGGGACACACAGATACGCAGTATTTT.

The chain recombines TRBV9 with TRBJ2-1, with D tentatively TRBD1 (5 bases). Trimming left V 0 bases short and J 9 bases short, with 10 bases between. Germline CDR1 and CDR2: SGDLS and YYNGEE. This CDR3 comprises 13 residues. CDR3 coding DNA: TGTGCCAGCAGCGTAGAAGGGGCCCGTGAGCAGTTCTTC. As protein: CASSVEGAREQFF.

The rearrangement links TRBV27 to TRBJ2-1; tentatively, D is TRBD1 (6 bases). Germline assignment: CDR1 MNHEY and CDR2 SMNVEV (reference sequence). The CDR3 sequence is 14 residues long. Trimming removed 3 bases from V and 5 bases from J, with 11 bases in between. The CDR3 region has the DNA TGTGCCAGCAGTTTCTACCGGACAGACAATGAGCAGTTCTTC. The encoded protein is CASSFYRTDNEQFF.

This clone was detected only once. V usage is TRBV19 and J usage is TRBJ1-5, with TRBD1 identical over 8 bases. This CDR3 contains 13 residues. The trim removed 8 bases at V and 3 bases at J, leaving 3 bases unmatched. Germline assignment: CDR1 LNHDA and CDR2 SQIVND (reference sequence). The CDR3 nucleotides are TGTGCCAGTGGACAGGGATACAATCAGCCCCAGCATTTT. Residues: CASGQGYNQPQHF.

The CDR3 spells CASRTGASPRNEQFF. The CDR3 DNA reads TGTGCCAGCAGGACAGGGGCCTCACCCCGGAATGAGCAGTTCTTC. This rearrangement joins TRBV2 to TRBJ2-1; the match to TRBD1 covers 8 bases. This CDR3 comprises 15 residues. After removal of 6 bases from V and 7 bases from J, the junction contained 11 bases not matched to a gene. Germline V gene sequence: CDR1 SNHLY, CDR2 FYNNEI.

This clone was picked up one time. The chain couples TRBV6-5 to TRBJ2-1; the D is unclear. The V gene's germline CDR1 is MNHEY and CDR2 SVGAGI. With 11 bases removed from V and 2 bases from J, the gap between germline ends came to 10 bases. CDR3 length: 12 residues. The CDR3 is CAVELPYNEQFF. The CDR3, as DNA: TGTGCCGTAGAATTGCCCTACAATGAGCAGTTCTTC.

This clone was recorded a few times. J is TRBJ1-1 and V is TRBV6-1, with D possibly matching TRBD1 (5 bases). This CDR3 has 13 residues. CDR1 is MNHNS, CDR2 SASEGT, per germline. Trimming removed 6 bases from V and 1 base from J, with 9 bases in between. The CDR3 protein is CASRAGQNTEAFF. DNA for the CDR3: TGTGCCAGCAGAGCGGGGCAGAACACTGAAGCTTTCTTT.

This clone occurred a few times. This chain connects TRBV28 to TRBJ1-5, with D perhaps matching TRBD1 (6 bases). Germline V CDR1 and CDR2: MDHEN, SYDVKM. The length of the CDR3 is 14 residues. Trimming stripped 2 bases from V and 13 bases from J, with 18 bases between. CDR3 region: CASSLIRGGADQHF. The DNA of the CDR3 is TGTGCCAGCAGTTTAATTAGAGGGGGGGCAGATCAGCATTTT.

V and J are TRBV11-2 and TRBJ1-2; D remains ambiguous. V shed 0 bases and J shed 4 bases, with 3 bases lying between them. Germline V gene sequence: CDR1 SGHAT, CDR2 FQNNGV. The CDR3 consists of 12 residues. The CDR3 loop reads CASSLEAYGYTF. The CDR3 DNA sequence: TGTGCCAGCAGCTTAGAGGCCTATGGCTACACCTTC.

The V and J genes are TRBV30 and TRBJ1-2, with D possibly matching TRBD1 (5 bases). Trimming removed 3 bases at V and 4 bases at J, with 18 bases between. The germline gives CDR1 GTSNPN, CDR2 SVGIG (reference sequence). The CDR3 loop spans 15 amino acids. CDR3: CAWSAALETAYGYTF. CDR3 DNA: TGTGCCTGGAGCGCCGCTTTGGAGACAGCCTATGGCTACACCTTC.

The chain uses TRBV7-3 and TRBJ2-1, with 9 bases fitting TRBD2. This CDR3 spans 17 amino acids. V shed 2 bases, J shed 6 bases, and the junction held 11 bases outside the gene matches. Germline loops: CDR1 SGHTA, CDR2 FQGTGA. The CDR3 spells CASSLFRGSGSANEQFF. For the CDR3, the DNA is TGTGCCAGCAGCTTATTTCGGGGTAGCGGGAGTGCCAATGAGCAGTTCTTC.

This clone was observed a single time. The CDR3 loop is CASSLGGQGNEKLFF. For the CDR3, the DNA is TGTGCCAGCAGCTTGGGGGGACAGGGGAACGAAAAACTGTTTTTT. The gene calls are TRBV5-4 and TRBJ1-4, with TRBD1 matching over 10 bases. The CDR3 totals 15 residues. Germline V gives CDR1 SGHNT, CDR2 YYREEE (reference sequence). J gave up 8 bases and V 0 bases, and 4 bases lay outside the gene matches.

This chain links TRBV11-3 with TRBJ1-5; D is undetermined. The CDR3 is 14 residues long. V was clipped by 3 bases and J by 4 bases, with 10 bases between them. The V gene's germline CDR1 is SGHNT and CDR2 YENEEA. In DNA form, the CDR3 reads TGTGCCAGCAGCTTCGATCAGGAAAATCAGCCCCAGCATTTT. Translating it yields CASSFDQENQPQHF.

This chain connects TRBV19 to TRBJ1-5, with D hard to call. Trimming shortened V by 6 bases and J by 6 bases, and 15 bases separated the two germline ends. The CDR3 length is 14 residues. Germline V gene lookup returns CDR1 LNHDA and CDR2 SQIVND (reference sequence). CDR3 residues: CASSQLGGGQPQHF. The DNA of the CDR3 is TGTGCCAGTAGCCAGCTAGGAGGAGGTCAGCCCCAGCATTTT.

The V call is TRBV29-1, the J call TRBJ1-4; D remains unclear. CDR1 and CDR2 from the germline V gene are SQVTM and ANQGSEA. V dropped 3 bases and J dropped 3 bases, with 8 bases sitting between them. CDR3 size: 13 residues. The CDR3: CSVEVSPNEKLFF. The DNA for the CDR3 is TGCAGCGTTGAGGTTAGCCCTAATGAAAAACTGTTTTTT.

This chain links TRBV6-5 with TRBJ1-1; D remains ambiguous. V was pared by 7 bases and J by 1 base, with 4 bases between. The germline gives CDR1 MNHEY, CDR2 SVGAGI. The CDR3 contains 11 residues. The CDR3 region is CASTRNTEAFF. In nucleotides, the CDR3 is TGTGCCAGCACTAGGAACACTGAAGCTTTCTTT.

The chain has TRBV6-6 and TRBJ2-1; D is perhaps TRBD2 (5 bases). Germline values: CDR1 MNHNY, CDR2 SVGAGI (reference sequence). V was trimmed by 7 bases and J by 5 bases, leaving 18 bases between them. The CDR3 covers 15 residues. The CDR3 DNA reads as TGTGCCAGCATCCTCGGAGGACCCCCTAACAATGAGCAGTTCTTC. Residues: CASILGGPPNNEQFF.

This clone showed up just a few times. The chain joins TRBV7-8 to TRBJ2-7; a weak D match, TRBD2 (6 bases). Trimming pared 3 bases from V and 0 bases from J, leaving 15 bases between. Germline V lookup: CDR1 SGHVS, CDR2 FQNEAQ. The CDR3 totals 16 residues. The CDR3 DNA is TGTGCCAGCAGCTTGCAGGGAGGAACAGGCTCCTACGAGCAGTACTTC. The encoded protein is CASSLQGGTGSYEQYF.

The chain uses TRBV20-1 and TRBJ2-7; D perhaps matches TRBD2 (6 bases). The CDR3 loop spans 11 amino acids. CDR1 is DFQATT and CDR2 is SNEGSKA in the germline V gene (reference sequence). V dropped 6 bases and J dropped 4 bases, with 10 bases sitting between them. DNA of the CDR3: TGCAGTGCCCCGCTAGCGTACGAGCAGTACTTC. This gives the protein CSAPLAYEQYF.

The V call is TRBV12-2, the J call TRBJ1-5; TRBD1, as called in the table, went unchecked against the DNA. TRBV12-2 is recorded as a pseudogene. The length of the CDR3 is 15 residues. The DNA for the CDR3 is TGTGCAAGTCGCTTGCGGGACAGGAGCAATCAGCCCCAGCATTTT. This gives the protein CASRLRDRSNQPQHF.

The chain's CDR3 is CASSRTGSSYEQYF. Here the CDR3 DNA reads TGTGCCAGTAGTAGGACAGGGAGCTCCTACGAGCAGTACTTC. The rearrangement joins TRBV19 to TRBJ2-7; TRBD1 matches 8 bases. The CDR3 spans 14 residues. J lost 0 bases, V lost 4 bases, and 2 bases had no gene match. From germline, CDR1 is LNHDA and CDR2 SQIVND (reference sequence).

J is TRBJ2-3 and V is TRBV10-3; a possible D gene is TRBD1 (7 bases). The CDR3 covers 15 residues. With 8 bases removed from V and 0 bases from J, the gap between germline ends came to 15 bases. CDR1 and CDR2 from the germline V gene are ENHRY and SYGVKD. The DNA for the CDR3 is TGTGCCATCGGGTTGCGGGACAGAAGCACAGATACGCAGTATTTT. It is translated as CAIGLRDRSTDTQYF.